The entry below describes one T cell receptor (beta chain). Which antigen it targets is not known. One junction end disagrees with the germline gene, perhaps due to a read error. These data originate in a study of cytomegalovirus exposure and HLA in healthy donors (dated by TCRdb to 2015 to 2018). About the investigation overall: According to an earlier analysis of several hundred of the donors, about 179 million T cells yielded 117 million unique TCR beta sequences and more than 250 Gb of sequence data. Using immunosequencing, the study profiled T cell repertoires from fewer than 850 subjects and related those repertoires to cytomegalovirus serostatus. Typing coverage varied by locus: roughly 629-630 donors for A, B, C, DRB1 and DQB1; roughly 520 for DQA1; 600 to 610 for DPA1; 400 to 480 for DPB1. To predict cytomegalovirus infection status, the study brought together high-throughput TCR immunosequencing, statistical association of individual TCRs with disease status, and machine learning. An earlier analysis of 587 of the donors used high-throughput TCR beta sequencing to judge whether each TCR beta V gene segment behaved as functional or pseudogenic. To study patterns of TCR occurrence, a later analysis re-analyzed previously published TCR beta repertoires from just over 650 donors and added high-resolution HLA genotyping. HLA typing covered class I and class II loci at four-digit resolution. Because of strong linkage in the cohort, roughly five DR-DQ haplotypes were treated as single units for association and clustering. In the later analysis, no new phenotypic data were used to find candidate immune exposures; instead, reliance was placed on TCR beta sequences and their occurrence across donors. Approximately 310 gigabases of sequencing data and tens of millions of unique TCR sequences were included in an early release covering about 700 HLA-typed donors. Donor age, sex, ethnicity and CMV serostatus were collected together with the repertoire data. The study aimed to test whether cataloging public T cell receptors could reveal signatures of past pathogen exposure. Among some 400 genotyped donors of the cohort, an average of about 240,000 unique TCR beta nucleotide sequences were sequenced per donor, around 20% of them non-productive. All discovery cohort repertoires had been generated using a single sequencing platform. Besides the first cohort of 550 to 750 subjects, a separate validation cohort made up of about 120 different subjects was used. In a later genetic analysis, genome-wide SNP genotypes for about 65% of the roughly 700 donors were used, and that subset was treated as a discovery cohort. Of the approximately 400 genotyped donors, roughly 76% were placed in the genetic ancestry cluster associated with self-reported Caucasian donors.

The receptor library was made with the immunoSEQ multiplex PCR assay. The multiplex PCR relied on a mix of 60 forward primers for TCR Vbeta segments and 13 reverse primers for TCR Jbeta segments. Amplification of the CDR3 region of rearranged TCR beta genes was performed with a multiplex PCR assay on genomic DNA. On the Illumina HiSeq System, the amplified TCR beta libraries were sequenced as 87-base-pair reads. The original methods were these. A later analysis counted about 82 million unique TCR beta chains across the approximately 700 repertoires, and some 11 million of these chains were shared by at least two donors. A nearest-neighbor algorithm error-corrected the raw reads and collapsed the reads into unique sequences, merging closely related sequences to remove PCR and sequencing errors. To assign V, D and J gene segments, CDR3 sequences were aligned to IMGT reference sequences. For a sequence to be retained, at least a six-nucleotide match to both a V gene segment and a J gene segment was required. A rearrangement counted as productive if the CDR3 had no stop codons and remained in frame with V and J, and every other rearrangement counted as non-productive. CDR3 was defined by IMGT convention, running from the second conserved V-encoded cysteine to the conserved J-encoded phenylalanine. The earlier analysis of 587 of the donors excluded sequences that lacked an unambiguous match to a single V gene segment. An earlier analysis of approximately 590 of the donors called V segments functional above 56.7% productive rearrangements and segregating when the between-donor standard deviation exceeded 5%. A statistical classification framework was built to diagnose cytomegalovirus status from the catalog of TCR beta chain sequences. V and J gene assignment, in a later analysis, came from comparing TCR nucleotide sequences with IMGT/GENE-DB human TR gene sequences. A later analysis assigned CDR3 sequences and most-parsimonious VDJ recombination scenarios with the TCRdist pipeline. A later analysis defined each TCR beta chain by its CDR3 amino acid sequence plus V-gene family, and excluded reads lacking a unique V-gene family. A later analysis removed 550 to 650 highly shared, low-generation-probability nucleotide sequences to deal with suspected cross-contamination and a sequencing artifact. A later analysis calculated a clonal expansion index for each public chain from normalized within-repertoire ranks of inferred template counts. Generation probabilities in a later analysis came from a VDJ recombination model fitted to out-of-frame rearrangements, and those results were checked against IGoR. In a later analysis, TCR-TCR, TCR-HLA and TCR-CMV co-occurrence was scored with hypergeometric tests, and a repertoire-size bias correction was applied to TCR pairs. A later analysis estimated false discovery rates by permuting HLA or CMV assignments 20 times. In a later analysis, co-occurring TCRs were grouped with DBSCAN, and TCRdist sequence similarity was added when clustering was performed within HLA-allele-positive subsets. Repertoires with fewer than 30,000 or more than 120,000 public chains, plus five repertoires with anomalous nucleotide sharing, were excluded from co-occurrence clustering. TCRdb re-hosts the immuneACCESS table, in-frame sequences only. Its copies lack some clones; in the studies checked, an unresolved V gene accounts for under half of them, and the cause for the rest is not known. That table furnishes V, J and clone size, whereas the DNA furnished D and trimming. The sample table records 120,000 or so clones; approximately 80% of these occur just once. Of the sample, approximately 8.8% is held by the ten largest clones.

CDR1 SNHLY and CDR2 FYNNEI are derived from the germline V gene. Counted from cysteine to phenylalanine, this CDR3 has 14 amino acids. The kept DNA is CDR3 alone, 42 bases in frame from the first base. The cohort was made up of roughly 670 healthy bone marrow donors. All cohort members were sampled while nominally healthy, although unrecorded immune exposures were likely present. The donor was CMV seropositive and belonged to the group of 270 or so seropositive cohort members. Every donor gave a peripheral blood sample, and the peripheral blood mononuclear cells from that sample were used for TCR beta sequencing. The Qiagen DNeasy Blood Extraction Kit was used to extract genomic DNA from the blood cell samples. The research as a whole found: According to the authors, the approach could potentially be generalized to other disease states and immunological phenotypes. A later analysis found that TCR association rates varied across HLA loci, with DRB1 alleles showing the most associated TCRs and HLA-C alleles the fewest. The study gave a list of some 150 TCR beta chains associated with cytomegalovirus. Presence/absence analyses assumed roughly uniform sequencing depth across donors, an assumption that may not hold. About 15 rarely observed V segments, including chromosome 9 orphons, were excluded from the earlier analysis of approximately 500 of the donors because counts were too low. Most TCR sequences were seen in very few donors, while some public TCRs were found in many individuals. In a later genetic analysis, a missense DCLRE1C variant was associated with V-gene and J-gene trimming of TCR beta chains, and the association was replicated in an independent cohort. A later analysis found that HLA-associated TCR beta chains were more clonally expanded and had lower generation probabilities than equally common non-associated chains. Only TCR beta chains were sequenced in this cohort, and the absence of alpha or paired-chain data limited detectable features. A cluster of highly shared sequence variants was judged likely to represent a technical artifact of the sequencing pipeline. A few of the identified cytomegalovirus-associated TCR beta chains were confirmed in vitro to be specific for cytomegalovirus antigens. Because HLA typing was missing for some donors at each locus, association tests included only the typed subset. A further reported finding was that TCR beta sequences accurately predicted the HLA-A and HLA-B alleles for most subjects in the first cohort. Some IMGT-functional V segments, including TRBV6-2 and TRBV6-3, could not be distinguished by the 87-base-pair reads and were therefore excluded. When HLA alleles, especially DR and DQ, strongly co-occurred, attributing TCR associations to individual alleles was difficult. Cytomegalovirus status was reported to be diagnosed by the classifier with high specificity and sensitivity in both the original and validation cohorts. Several of the top co-occurrence clusters appeared to be linked to parvovirus B19, influenza, CMV and Epstein-Barr virus, according to a later analysis. A later genetic analysis reported fewer N-insertions in productive TCRs among donors in an Asian-associated ancestry cluster than the roughly 620-donor mean. At a false discovery rate of 0.05, a later analysis linked around 15,000 TCR beta sequences to specific HLA alleles. The only immune exposure information available for the cohort was CMV serostatus. In an earlier analysis of some 500 of the donors, most TCR beta V segments appeared in productive rearrangements about 90% or about 30% of the time, broadly matching IMGT annotations. Correlated functional status among segregating V segments might reflect linkage disequilibrium, but an unknown experimental factor could not be ruled out. According to a later analysis, most CMV-associated TCR beta chains appeared to be HLA-restricted, and the HLA associations seemed to be driven largely by CMV exposure.

This receptor was obtained from a female donor in good health and CMV-seropositive. This sequence uses TRBV2 and TRBJ2-7; the D gene could be TRBD1 or TRBD2, each one agreeing over 6 bases. The sequencing sample was made of PBMCs. The CDR3 in this case is CASREGGGGYEQYF. The DNA sequence is as follows: TGTGCCAGCCGTGAGGGGGGTGGGGGCTACGAGCAGTACTTC.